These 8 T cell receptor beta chains were all obtained from the same sample, sequenced in a study of T cell repertoires in cytomegalovirus infection. TCRdb independently ran MiXCR on the reads; one entry per CDR3 protein. The sample contains some 30,000 distinct CDR3 sequences, around 19% of which appear only once. Their antigens remain unidentified. The starting material was CD8+ T cells from cultured PBMCs, obtained from culture after CMV antigen stimulation. The receptors stem from a human donor in good health (CMV status not recorded). Some clones in this sample may be carry-over from other donors' samples.

Comments on this clonotype: One base away lies a much larger clone, so this may be a sequencing read error. J is TRBJ2-3 and V is TRBV12-3 or TRBV12-4; 9 bases line up with TRBD1. CDR3 length: 15 amino acids. In DNA, the CDR3 is TGTGCCAGCAGTGGAGGGACAGGGAACACAAATACGCAGTATTTT. Translation gives CASSGGTGNTNTQYF.

This clonotype was detected ten times or more. This chain uses TRBV20-1 with TRBJ2-7; D call uncertain. Germline assignment: CDR1 DFQATT and CDR2 SNEGSKA (reference sequence). Trimming removed 1 base from V and 3 bases from J, with 16 bases in between. CDR3 length: 15 amino acids. For the CDR3, the DNA is TGCAGTGCTAGAGCATCAAGGACGGTCCACTACGAGCAGTACTTC. Protein: CSARASRTVHYEQYF.

This rearrangement joins TRBV29-1 to TRBJ2-1, with 9 bases aligning to TRBD2. The CDR3 sequence is 14 residues long. Unmatched junction bases numbered 7, after V lost 5 bases and J lost 5 bases. Germline CDR1 and CDR2: SQVTM and ANQGSEA. CDR3 sequence: CSVMREGLDNEQFF. CDR3 nucleotides: TGCAGCGTTATGCGGGAGGGCTTGGACAATGAGCAGTTCTTC.

The chain employs TRBV9 and TRBJ2-1, with 15 bases fitting TRBD2. This CDR3 is 18 amino acids long. The V gene end was trimmed by 0 bases and the J gene end by 2 bases; junction bases not matched to a gene: 3. Per germline, CDR1 SGDLS and CDR2 YYNGEE. Here the CDR3 reads CASSVGGTSGGTYNEQFF. DNA of the CDR3: TGTGCCAGCAGCGTAGGAGGGACTAGCGGGGGGACCTACAATGAGCAGTTCTTC.

This clonotype appeared a few times. The genes are TRBV7-9 and TRBJ2-5, with TRBD1 matching 7 bases. The CDR3 covers 16 residues. With 2 bases clipped from V and 2 bases from J, the junction kept 8 bases outside the gene matches. Germline CDR1 reads SEHNR; CDR2 reads FQNEAQ (reference sequence). The CDR3 DNA sequence: TGTGCCAGCAGCTTACCGGACAGGTCCCTTCAAGAGACCCAGTACTTC. It is translated as CASSLPDRSLQETQYF.

The chain employs TRBV27 and TRBJ1-1, with TRBD1 identical over 7 bases. Germline loops: CDR1 MNHEY, CDR2 SMNVEV (reference sequence). This CDR3 has 17 residues. V shed 5 bases, J shed 1 base, and the junction held 13 bases outside the gene matches. The CDR3 region is CASSKGGTDPWNTEAFF. The CDR3 coding sequence is TGTGCCAGCAGTAAGGGGGGGACAGACCCTTGGAACACTGAAGCTTTCTTT.

This clonotype was counted many times. This sequence joins TRBV7-2 and TRBJ2-3; perhaps D is TRBD1 or TRBD2 (5 bases each). The CDR3 contains 14 residues. The germline V and J ends were trimmed by 5 bases and 2 bases, with 11 bases remaining between them. CDR1 SGHTA and CDR2 FQGNSA come from the germline V gene. Here the CDR3 reads CASSRDPSTDTQYF. CDR3 sequence (DNA): TGTGCCAGCAGCAGGGACCCCTCCACAGATACGCAGTATTTT.

This clonotype was seen only a few times. The chain uses TRBV7-2 and TRBJ2-4; no firm D call. The V end was cut by 5 bases, the J end by 2 bases, with 13 bases between. Per the germline V gene, CDR1 is SGHTA and CDR2 is FQGNSA. The length of the CDR3 is 15 residues. CDR3 sequence: CASSLATGTKNIQYF. The CDR3, as DNA: TGTGCCAGCAGCCTGGCGACCGGTACCAAAAACATTCAGTACTTC.